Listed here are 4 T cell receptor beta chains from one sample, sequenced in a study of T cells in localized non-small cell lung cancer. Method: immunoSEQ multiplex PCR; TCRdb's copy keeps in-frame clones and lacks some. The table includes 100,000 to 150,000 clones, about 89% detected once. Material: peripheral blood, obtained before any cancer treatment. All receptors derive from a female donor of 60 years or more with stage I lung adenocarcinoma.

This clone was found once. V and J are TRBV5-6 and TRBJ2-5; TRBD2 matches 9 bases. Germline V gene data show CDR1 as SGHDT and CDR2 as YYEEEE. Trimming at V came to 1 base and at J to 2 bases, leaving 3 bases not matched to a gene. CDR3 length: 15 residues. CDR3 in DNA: TGTGCCAGCAGCTTGAATAGCGGGGGTCAAGAGACCCAGTACTTC. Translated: CASSLNSGGQETQYF. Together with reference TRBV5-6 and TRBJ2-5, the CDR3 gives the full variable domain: DAGVTQSPTHLIKTRGQQVTLRCSPKSGHDTVSWYQQALGQGPQFIFQYYEEEERQRGNFPDRFSGHQFPNYSSELNVNALLLGDSALYLCASSLNSGGQETQYFGPGTRLLVL.

CDR3 in DNA: TGTGCCAGTAGTATCGCCACAGGGGGGTCCTACGAGCAGTACTTC. It codes for CASSIATGGSYEQYF. V and J are TRBV19 and TRBJ2-7; 8 bases line up with TRBD1. Losses at the gene ends were 3 bases for V and 1 base for J; bases not matched to a gene: 5. CDR1 LNHDA and CDR2 SQIVND come from the germline V gene (reference sequence). This CDR3 is built from 15 residues.

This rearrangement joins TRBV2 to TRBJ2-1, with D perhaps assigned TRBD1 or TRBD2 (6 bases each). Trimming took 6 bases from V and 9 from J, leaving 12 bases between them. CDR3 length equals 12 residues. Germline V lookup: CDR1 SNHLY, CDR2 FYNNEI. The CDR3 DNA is TGTGCCAGCAGCCAGGAGGGGGGTGAGCAGTTCTTC. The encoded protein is CASSQEGGEQFF.

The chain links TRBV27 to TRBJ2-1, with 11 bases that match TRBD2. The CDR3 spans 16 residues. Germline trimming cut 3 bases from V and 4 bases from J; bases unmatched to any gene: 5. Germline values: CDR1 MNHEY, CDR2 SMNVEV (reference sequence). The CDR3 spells CASSLTGTSGYNEQFF. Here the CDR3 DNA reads TGTGCCAGCAGTTTGACTGGGACTAGCGGTTACAATGAGCAGTTCTTC.